A selection of T cell receptor beta chains follows, all from one sample in a study of cytotoxic CD8 clonotypes in ibrutinib-treated CLL. Produced via immunoSEQ multiplex PCR; TCRdb's table is partial and in-frame only. This table has 65,000 to 90,000 clones, less than 90% appearing once. The specimen comprised PBMCs, sampled after 24 months of ibrutinib treatment. The receptor source for this set is a human donor with chronic lymphocytic leukemia. Each CDR3 is given with its conserved first and last residue. The order of the fields is clone size, J gene, V gene, D gene, CDR3 protein, CDR3 DNA. The D gene is left open where the match is weak. Part of the rows lack a size; the others show once, few, many or a class for expanded clones.

size: .; J: TRBJ2-3; V: TRBV28; D: TRBD2; CDR3: CASIKSTGRMTDTQYF; DNA: TGTGCCAGCATTAAATCCACCGGGAGGATGACAGATACGCAGTATTTT
size: .; J: TRBJ2-7; V: TRBV29-1; D: TRBD2; CDR3: CSAGLAGVNEQYF; DNA: TGCAGCGCGGGACTAGCGGGAGTCAACGAGCAGTACTTC
size: once; J: TRBJ2-1; V: TRBV6-1; D: TRBD2; CDR3: CASTGLAGNNEQFF; DNA: TGTGCCAGCACCGGACTAGCGGGAAACAATGAGCAGTTCTTC
size: once; J: TRBJ2-1; V: TRBV7-3; D: TRBD2; CDR3: CASSQRLAGHNEQFF; DNA: TGTGCCAGCAGCCAGCGACTAGCGGGACACAATGAGCAGTTCTTC
size: .; J: TRBJ2-3; V: TRBV5-6; D: .; CDR3: CASSSTRDISTDTQYF; DNA: TGTGCCAGCAGCTCGACTCGGGACATTAGCACAGATACGCAGTATTTT
size: .; J: TRBJ2-1; V: TRBV5-1; D: .; CDR3: CASSFGHAQPNEQFF; DNA: TGCGCCAGCAGCTTTGGACATGCACAGCCCAATGAGCAGTTCTTC
size: .; J: TRBJ1-5; V: TRBV28; D: TRBD1; CDR3: CASSLEDRGRQPQHF; DNA: TGTGCCAGCAGTTTAGAGGACAGGGGGAGACAGCCCCAGCATTTT
size: few; J: TRBJ2-2; V: TRBV5-4; D: TRBD2; CDR3: CASSYAGVHTGELFF; DNA: TGTGCCAGCAGTTACGCGGGAGTCCACACCGGGGAGCTGTTTTTT
size: .; J: TRBJ2-1; V: TRBV29-1; D: .; CDR3: CSVSMTYNEQFF; DNA: TGCAGCGTATCTATGACCTACAATGAGCAGTTCTTC
size: once; J: TRBJ2-5; V: TRBV25-1; D: .; CDR3: CASDRGGLAYQETQYF; DNA: TGTGCCAGCGACAGGGGCGGACTAGCGTATCAAGAGACCCAGTACTTC
size: once; J: TRBJ2-4; V: TRBV5-5; D: TRBD2; CDR3: CASSLRLPSGSRAKNIQYF; DNA: TGTGCCAGCAGCTTGCGGTTGCCTAGCGGGAGCAGAGCCAAAAACATTCAGTACTTC
size: .; J: TRBJ2-5; V: TRBV6-6; D: .; CDR3: CASSYRGQLGETQYF; DNA: TGTGCCAGCAGTTACCGTGGACAGTTGGGGGAGACCCAGTACTTC
size: .; J: TRBJ2-7; V: TRBV5-1; D: TRBD2; CDR3: CASSLRGGPDEQYF; DNA: TGCGCCAGCAGCTTGCGGGGAGGGCCGGACGAGCAGTACTTC
size: .; J: TRBJ2-1; V: TRBV5-1; D: .; CDR3: CASSGLTGEQFF; DNA: TGCGCCAGCAGCGGGTTGACTGGCGAGCAGTTCTTC
size: .; J: TRBJ1-1; V: TRBV18; D: .; CDR3: CASSPPVGGEAFF; DNA: TGTGCCAGCTCACCACCGGTGGGGGGTGAAGCTTTCTTT
size: .; J: TRBJ2-2; V: TRBV27; D: TRBD1; CDR3: CASSFGTGGGGELFF; DNA: TGTGCCAGCAGTTTCGGGACAGGGGGCGGCGGGGAGCTGTTTTTT
size: once; J: TRBJ2-7; V: TRBV7-2; D: .; CDR3: CASSLTSYEQYF; DNA: TGTGCCAGCAGCTTAACGTCCTACGAGCAGTACTTC
size: .; J: TRBJ2-5; V: TRBV5-4; D: .; CDR3: CASSFNSRPGTQYF; DNA: TGTGCCAGCAGCTTCAACTCCCGCCCGGGGACCCAGTACTTC
size: .; J: TRBJ1-5; V: TRBV5-1; D: .; CDR3: CASSYGDSNQPQHF; DNA: TGCGCCAGCAGCTATGGGGATAGCAATCAGCCCCAGCATTTT
size: .; J: TRBJ2-2; V: TRBV19; D: .; CDR3: CASSIVRGLNTGELFF; DNA: TGTGCCAGTAGTATAGTCAGGGGCTTGAACACCGGGGAGCTGTTTTTT
size: many; J: TRBJ2-1; V: TRBV5-4; D: .; CDR3: CASTSSQDHNEQFF; DNA: TGTGCCAGCACCTCTTCTCAGGACCACAATGAGCAGTTCTTC
size: .; J: TRBJ2-3; V: TRBV10-3; D: .; CDR3: CAIKEGISTDTQYF; DNA: TGTGCCATCAAGGAGGGAATCAGCACAGATACGCAGTATTTT
size: .; J: TRBJ2-4; V: TRBV5-6; D: .; CDR3: CASSLVDRPDQKNIQYF; DNA: TGTGCCAGCAGCTTGGTTGACAGACCTGACCAGAAAAACATTCAGTACTTC
size: few; J: TRBJ2-2; V: TRBV2; D: .; CDR3: CASRIERVDTGELFF; DNA: TGTGCCAGCAGGATAGAAAGGGTGGACACCGGGGAGCTGTTTTTT
size: .; J: TRBJ2-5; V: TRBV7-2; D: .; CDR3: CASSRALGGGETQYF; DNA: TGTGCCAGCAGCCGAGCCCTAGGCGGTGGAGAGACCCAGTACTTC
size: .; J: TRBJ1-3; V: TRBV18; D: .; CDR3: CASSPLAPGVLGSGNTIYF; DNA: TGTGCCAGCTCACCATTAGCCCCAGGGGTGTTGGGCTCTGGAAACACCATATATTTT
size: once; J: TRBJ2-3; V: TRBV4-2; D: .; CDR3: CASSQEGSTGGTDTQYF; DNA: TGTGCCAGCAGCCAAGAGGGATCCACCGGAGGCACAGATACGCAGTATTTT